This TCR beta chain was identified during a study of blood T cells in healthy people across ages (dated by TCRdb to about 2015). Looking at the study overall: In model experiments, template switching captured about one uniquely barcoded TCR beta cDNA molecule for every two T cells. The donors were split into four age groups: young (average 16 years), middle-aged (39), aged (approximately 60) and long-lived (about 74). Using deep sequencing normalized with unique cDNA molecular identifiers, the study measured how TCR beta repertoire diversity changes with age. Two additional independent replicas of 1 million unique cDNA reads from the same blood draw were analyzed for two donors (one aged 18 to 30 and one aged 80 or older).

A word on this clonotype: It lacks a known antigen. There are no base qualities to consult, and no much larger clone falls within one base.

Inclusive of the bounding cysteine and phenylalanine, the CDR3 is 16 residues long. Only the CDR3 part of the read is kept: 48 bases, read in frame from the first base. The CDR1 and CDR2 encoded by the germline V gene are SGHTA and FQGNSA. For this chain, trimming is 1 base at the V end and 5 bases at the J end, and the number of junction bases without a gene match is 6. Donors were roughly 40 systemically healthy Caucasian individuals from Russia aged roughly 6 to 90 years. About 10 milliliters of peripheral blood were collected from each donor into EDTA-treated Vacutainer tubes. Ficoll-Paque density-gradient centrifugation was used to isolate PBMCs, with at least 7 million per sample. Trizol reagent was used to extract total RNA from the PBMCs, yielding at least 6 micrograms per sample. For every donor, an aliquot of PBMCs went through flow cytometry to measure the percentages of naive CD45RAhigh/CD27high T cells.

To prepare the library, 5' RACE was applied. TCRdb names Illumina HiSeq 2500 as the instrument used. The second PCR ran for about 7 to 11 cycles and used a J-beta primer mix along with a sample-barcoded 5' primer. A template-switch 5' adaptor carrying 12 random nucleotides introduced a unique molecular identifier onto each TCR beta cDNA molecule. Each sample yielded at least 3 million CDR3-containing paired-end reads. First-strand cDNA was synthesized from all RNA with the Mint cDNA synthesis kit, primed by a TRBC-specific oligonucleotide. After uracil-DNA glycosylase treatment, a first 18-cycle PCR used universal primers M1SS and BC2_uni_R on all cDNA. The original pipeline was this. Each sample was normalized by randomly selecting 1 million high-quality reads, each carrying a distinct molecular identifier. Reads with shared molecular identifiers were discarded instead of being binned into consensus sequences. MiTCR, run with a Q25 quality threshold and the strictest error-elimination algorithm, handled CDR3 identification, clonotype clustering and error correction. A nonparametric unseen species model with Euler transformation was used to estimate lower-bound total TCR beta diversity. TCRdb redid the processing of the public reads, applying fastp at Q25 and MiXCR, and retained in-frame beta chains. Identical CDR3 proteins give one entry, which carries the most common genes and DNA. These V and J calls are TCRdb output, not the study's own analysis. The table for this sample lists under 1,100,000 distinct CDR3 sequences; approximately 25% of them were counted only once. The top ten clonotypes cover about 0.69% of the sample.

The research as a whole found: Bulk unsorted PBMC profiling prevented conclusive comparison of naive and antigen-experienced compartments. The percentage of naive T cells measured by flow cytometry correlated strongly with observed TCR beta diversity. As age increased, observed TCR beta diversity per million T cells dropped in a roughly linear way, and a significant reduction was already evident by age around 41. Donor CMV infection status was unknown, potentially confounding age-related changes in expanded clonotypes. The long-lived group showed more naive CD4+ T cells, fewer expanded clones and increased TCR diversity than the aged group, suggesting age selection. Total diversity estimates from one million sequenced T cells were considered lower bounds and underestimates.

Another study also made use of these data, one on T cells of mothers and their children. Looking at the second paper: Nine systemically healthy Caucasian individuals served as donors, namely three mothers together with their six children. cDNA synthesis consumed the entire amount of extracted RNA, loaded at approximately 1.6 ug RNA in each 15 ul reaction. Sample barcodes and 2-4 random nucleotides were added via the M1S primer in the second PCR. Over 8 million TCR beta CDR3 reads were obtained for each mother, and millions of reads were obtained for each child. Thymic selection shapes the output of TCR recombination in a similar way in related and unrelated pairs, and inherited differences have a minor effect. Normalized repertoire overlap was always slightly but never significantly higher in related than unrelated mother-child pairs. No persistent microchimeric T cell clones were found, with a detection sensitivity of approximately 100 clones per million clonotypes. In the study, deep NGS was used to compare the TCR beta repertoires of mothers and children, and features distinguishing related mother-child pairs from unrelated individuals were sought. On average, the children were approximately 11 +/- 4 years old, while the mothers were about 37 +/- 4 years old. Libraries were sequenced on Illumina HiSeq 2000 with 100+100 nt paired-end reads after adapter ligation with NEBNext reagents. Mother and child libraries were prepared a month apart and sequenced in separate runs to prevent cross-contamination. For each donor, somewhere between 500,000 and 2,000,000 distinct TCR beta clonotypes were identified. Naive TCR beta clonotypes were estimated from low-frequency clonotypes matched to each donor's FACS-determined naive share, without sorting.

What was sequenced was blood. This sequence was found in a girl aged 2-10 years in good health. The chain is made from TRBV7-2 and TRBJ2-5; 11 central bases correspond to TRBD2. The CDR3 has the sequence CASSLEVPSGRETQYF. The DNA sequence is TGTGCCAGCAGCTTAGAAGTCCCTAGCGGGAGGGAGACCCAGTACTTC.